The 20 T cell receptor beta chains in this list originate from one sample, sequenced in a study of control samples from healthy donors and cancer patients. Sequencing used immunoSEQ multiplex PCR; TCRdb keeps in-frame clones, though not all of them. The repertoire holds 15,000 to 20,000 clones, with roughly 84% as singletons. The sequenced sample consisted of PBMCs. The receptors shown here come from a woman aged 70 to 79 with colorectal cancer.

The chain combines TRBV2 with TRBJ1-1, with a tentative D call TRBD1 (6 bases). The CDR3 contains 15 residues. Germline CDR1 SNHLY, CDR2 FYNNEI. V was trimmed by 1 base and J by 3 bases, leaving 12 bases between them. The CDR3 DNA reads TGTGCCAGCAGTGAAGATCAAGGGGGTCACACTGAAGCTTTCTTT. Its translation is CASSEDQGGHTEAFF. Drawing the rest from reference TRBV2 and TRBJ1-1, the complete variable domain is EPEVTQTPSHQVTQMGQEVILRCVPISNHLYFYWYRQILGQKVEFLVSFYNNEISEKSEIFDDQFSVERPDGSNFTLKIRSTKLEDSAMYFCASSEDQGGHTEAFFGQGTRLTVV.

This chain links TRBV5-4 with TRBJ1-1; perhaps TRBD1 as D (5 bases). Germline CDR1 reads SGHNT; CDR2 reads YYREEE (reference sequence). The CDR3 sequence is 12 residues long. V lost 9 bases, J lost 3 bases, and 12 bases lay in between. The CDR3 nucleotides are TGTGCCACCGAGCGAGGGGACACTGAAGCTTTCTTT. It is translated as CATERGDTEAFF.

V gene TRBV7-9 combines with J gene TRBJ1-4; 12 nucleotides match TRBD1. V was clipped by 3 bases and J by 3 bases; unmatched bases: 5. The CDR3 has 17 amino acids. Germline V gene lookup returns CDR1 SEHNR and CDR2 FQNEAQ (reference sequence). The CDR3 spells CASSFRDRGRSNEKLFF. CDR3 DNA: TGTGCCAGCAGCTTCAGGGACAGGGGGCGGTCTAATGAAAAACTGTTTTTT.

This clone was recorded once. This chain connects TRBV6-5 to TRBJ1-5; D gene ambiguous. The V and J ends lost 2 bases and 5 bases respectively, with 4 bases between them. Germline V CDR1 and CDR2: MNHEY, SVGAGI. The CDR3 is made up of 12 amino acids. CDR3 nucleotide sequence: TGTGCCAGCAGTTACGCGGATCAGCCCCAGCATTTT. This sequence encodes CASSYADQPQHF.

The V and J genes are TRBV2 and TRBJ1-4; D call uncertain. The V end was cut by 6 bases, the J end by 7 bases, with 12 bases between. Germline CDR1 SNHLY, CDR2 FYNNEI. The CDR3 has 13 residues. CDR3 DNA: TGTGCCAGCAGCCGGGCGATCGGTGAAAAACTGTTTTTT. This translates into CASSRAIGEKLFF.

The chain carries TRBV4-1 and TRBJ2-7, with unresolved D. V was clipped by 0 bases and J by 2 bases, with 5 bases between them. Germline CDR1 reads MGHRA; CDR2 reads YSYEKL. This CDR3 is 13 amino acids long. CDR3 nucleotide sequence: TGCGCCAGCAGCCAAGAGGGCACCTACGAGCAGTACTTC. Its protein product is CASSQEGTYEQYF.

The rearrangement links TRBV19 to TRBJ1-2; no reliable D call. The CDR3 is made up of 15 amino acids. Germline V gene lookup returns CDR1 LNHDA and CDR2 SQIVND (reference sequence). The ends were cut back, 7 bases at V and 1 base at J, with 16 bases in the middle. CDR3 region: CASNSLWASNYGYTF. The DNA of the CDR3 is TGTGCCAGTAATTCCCTCTGGGCGAGTAACTATGGCTACACCTTC.

This clone was picked up one time. The rearrangement uses TRBV6-5 and TRBJ2-1, with 8 bases identical to TRBD1. The trim removed 4 bases at V and 7 bases at J, leaving 9 bases unmatched. From germline, CDR1 is MNHEY and CDR2 SVGAGI. CDR3 length: 15 residues. CDR3 in DNA: TGTGCCAGCAGTTCCCAGGGGGCGCATTCGAATGAGCAGTTCTTC. It is translated as CASSSQGAHSNEQFF.

This chain links TRBV3-1 (or the pseudogene TRBV3-2) with TRBJ1-2; D gene unclear. This CDR3 is built from 13 residues. V gave up 5 bases and J gave up 8 bases, with 15 bases separating them. Germline lookup yields CDR1 LGHDT and CDR2 YNNKEL (reference sequence). The CDR3 nucleotides are TGTGCCAGCAGCTCTATAGGTTCTAGCGGCTACACCTTC. Encoded protein: CASSSIGSSGYTF.

The gene calls are TRBV5-5 and TRBJ2-1, with D possibly called TRBD1 or TRBD2 (5 bases each). The V gene's germline CDR1 is SGHKS and CDR2 YYEKEE (reference sequence). The V end was cut by 3 bases, the J end by 3 bases, with 7 bases between. The CDR3 length is 13 residues. The CDR3: CASSWDVYNEQFF. In DNA form, the CDR3 reads TGTGCCAGCAGCTGGGACGTCTACAATGAGCAGTTCTTC.

V is TRBV4-3 and J is TRBJ2-1, with D maybe TRBD2 (5 bases). V was pared by 0 bases and J by 6 bases, with 15 bases between. Germline V gives CDR1 LGHNA, CDR2 YSLEER. The CDR3 contains 16 residues. CDR3 DNA sequence: TGCGCCAGCAGCCAAGAGGGCACAATACGGGGCAATGAGCAGTTCTTC. Amino acid sequence: CASSQEGTIRGNEQFF.

This clone showed up just a few times. The chain links TRBV3-1 (or the pseudogene TRBV3-2) to TRBJ2-1, with 8 bases identical to TRBD2. V shed 1 base and J 3 bases; nucleotides not matched to a gene: 11. Per germline, CDR1 LGHDT and CDR2 YNNKEL (reference sequence). The CDR3 loop spans 18 amino acids. The CDR3 bases are TGTGCCAGCAGCCAAGCCTCCCTCCTAGCGGGCCTCTACAATGAGCAGTTCTTC. It specifies CASSQASLLAGLYNEQFF.

The count of this clone is one. This chain connects TRBV20-1 to TRBJ1-2; perhaps TRBD1 as D (6 bases). The CDR3 is 15 amino acids. Germline V lookup: CDR1 DFQATT, CDR2 SNEGSKA (reference sequence). Trimming pared 6 bases from V and 2 bases from J, leaving 19 bases between. The CDR3 DNA is TGCAGTGCCAGTTATTTCAAACAGGGAAACTATGGCTACACCTTC. It encodes CSASYFKQGNYGYTF.

This CDR3 is CASSLGGIAYEQYF. The CDR3 DNA follows: TGTGCCAGCAGCTTAGGGGGTATTGCCTACGAGCAGTACTTC. V usage is TRBV7-8 and J usage is TRBJ2-7; no clear D. Germline V CDR1 and CDR2: SGHVS, FQNEAQ. Trimming removed 1 base at V and 2 bases at J, with 9 bases between. The CDR3 consists of 14 residues.

This rearrangement joins TRBV4-2 to TRBJ2-3; 8 bases agree with TRBD1. Germline V gene lookup returns CDR1 LGHNA and CDR2 YNFKEQ. The CDR3 loop spans 14 amino acids. V shed 4 bases and J 6 bases; nucleotides not matched to a gene: 6. This CDR3 reads CASSPQGVQDTQYF. The CDR3 DNA sequence: TGTGCCAGCAGCCCACAGGGGGTGCAGGATACGCAGTATTTT.

J is TRBJ2-7 and V is TRBV6-5; D is ambiguous. Trimming removed 8 bases at V and 0 bases at J, with 14 bases between. CDR3 length: 14 residues. Looked up from germline, CDR1 is MNHEY and CDR2 is SVGAGI. Here the CDR3 DNA reads TGTGCCAGCCAGACATCTGCGAGCTCCTACGAGCAGTACTTC. This encodes CASQTSASSYEQYF.

The chain has TRBV4-3 and TRBJ1-4, with D uncertain. The germline CDR1 and CDR2 sequences are LGHNA and YSLEER. The CDR3 extends over 14 amino acids. Trimming removed 1 base at V and 2 bases at J, with 5 bases between. CDR3 sequence (DNA): TGCGCCAGCAGCCAAGTTGAGACTAATGAAAAACTGTTTTTT. Translated: CASSQVETNEKLFF.

This chain's CDR3 is CASSLGQGSNEQYF. Here the CDR3 DNA reads TGTGCCAGCAGCTTAGGCCAGGGTAGCAACGAGCAGTACTTC. The chain is built from TRBV7-9 and TRBJ2-7; maybe TRBD1 (5 bases). This CDR3 spans 14 amino acids. Germline CDR1 and CDR2: SEHNR and FQNEAQ (reference sequence). V lost 1 base, J lost 5 bases, and 12 bases lay in between.

The chain couples TRBV7-2 to TRBJ1-1; D gene uncertain. Germline V gives CDR1 SGHTA, CDR2 FQGNSA. V was cut by 5 bases and J by 0 bases, with 10 bases left in between. The CDR3 covers 14 residues. For the CDR3, the DNA is TGTGCCAGCAGCACGACCGGGGTGAACACTGAAGCTTTCTTT. Translated: CASSTTGVNTEAFF.

V usage is TRBV4-3 and J usage is TRBJ2-3, with D possibly TRBD1 on 5 matching bases. Germline V gene lookup returns CDR1 LGHNA and CDR2 YSLEER. CDR3 length: 15 amino acids. The germline V and J ends were trimmed by 1 base and 2 bases, with 10 bases remaining between them. The CDR3: CASSQGQGNTDTQYF. The CDR3 region has the DNA TGCGCCAGCAGCCAAGGGCAGGGAAACACAGATACGCAGTATTTT.